The 20 T cell receptor beta chains in this list originate from one sample, sequenced in a study of response to subunit inactivated influenza vaccine. TCRdb reprocessed the RT-PCR reads via MiXCR and lists one record per CDR3 protein. Seen here are around 850,000 distinct CDR3 sequences, less than 20% observed once, and the top ten hold roughly 11%. The sequencing here drew on PBMCs from blood, taken around 5 days after vaccination. These receptors all come from a man aged 50-60 years who received an inactivated influenza vaccine.

This chain's CDR3 is CASSYGTSGMVEFF. The CDR3 DNA reads TGTGCCAGCAGCTACGGGACTAGCGGGATGGTCGAGTTCTTC. This chain connects TRBV5-6 to TRBJ2-1, with TRBD2 matching over 13 bases. Germline V gives CDR1 SGHDT, CDR2 YYEEEE. V lost 3 bases to trimming and J lost 14 bases; unmatched junction nucleotides: 8. The CDR3 length is 14 residues.

The sample holds a few counts of this clonotype. The chain combines TRBV7-6 with TRBJ2-1; 7 bases agree with TRBD2. V was clipped by 5 bases and J by 3 bases; unmatched bases: 10. CDR3 length: 16 amino acids. Germline V gives CDR1 SGHVS, CDR2 FNYEAQ. The CDR3 coding sequence is TGTGCCAGCAGCCCTACTAGCGTTAAGGGCTACAATGAGCAGTTCTTC. Protein sequence: CASSPTSVKGYNEQFF.

The rearrangement joins TRBV11-2 to TRBJ2-3, with no clear D. Germline CDR1 is SGHAT and CDR2 is FQNNGV. Trimming pared 2 bases from V and 1 base from J, leaving 7 bases between. This CDR3 is 14 amino acids long. CDR3 nucleotide sequence: TGTGCCAGCAGCTTATATTACGGCACAGATACGCAGTATTTT. Its translation is CASSLYYGTDTQYF.

V gene TRBV20-1 combines with J gene TRBJ2-2, with D maybe TRBD1 (6 bases). Germline V gene data show CDR1 as DFQATT and CDR2 as SNEGSKA (reference sequence). Trimming pared 5 bases from V and 4 bases from J, leaving 11 bases between. The CDR3 runs 13 residues. In DNA, the CDR3 is TGCAGTGCTCGGGACAAGACCACCGGGGAGCTGTTTTTT. Translating it yields CSARDKTTGELFF.

The chain combines TRBV5-1 with TRBJ1-2; 10 nucleotides align to TRBD1. The CDR3 has 14 residues. Germline-derived CDR1 and CDR2 are SGHRS and YFSETQ. The junction had 4 bases not matched to a gene; V was cut back by 4 bases and J by 4 bases. As DNA, the CDR3 is TGCGCCAGCAGCATGGACAGGGGGGCCTATGGCTACACCTTC. Protein: CASSMDRGAYGYTF. Variable domain in full (rest from reference TRBV5-1 and TRBJ1-2): KAGVTQTPRYLIKTRGQQVTLSCSPISGHRSVSWYQQTPGQGLQFLFEYFSETQRNKGNFPGRFSGRQFSNSRSEMNVSTLELGDSALYLCASSMDRGAYGYTFGSGTRLTVV.

This clonotype has just a few counts. V usage is TRBV9 and J usage is TRBJ2-7, with TRBD2 as a possible D gene (6 bases). The CDR3 is 15 amino acids. Per germline, CDR1 SGDLS and CDR2 YYNGEE. V was pared by 2 bases and J by 0 bases, with 12 bases between. The CDR3 sequence: CASSVDSGYSYEQYF. Here the CDR3 DNA reads TGTGCCAGCAGCGTTGATAGCGGTTACTCCTACGAGCAGTACTTC.

The rearrangement uses TRBV6-1 and TRBJ1-5; 7 bases align to TRBD1. With 5 bases clipped from V and 7 bases from J, the junction kept 14 bases outside the gene matches. Germline V lookup: CDR1 MNHNS, CDR2 SASEGT. The CDR3 has 16 amino acids. CDR3: CASSPTMGQRNQPQHF. CDR3 nucleotides: TGTGCCAGCAGTCCTACGATGGGACAGAGGAACCAGCCCCAGCATTTT.

This clonotype was counted a few times. The genes are TRBV7-9 and TRBJ2-3; no clear D. V was clipped by 0 bases and J by 3 bases, with 13 bases between them. Germline CDR1 SEHNR, CDR2 FQNEAQ (reference sequence). The CDR3 extends over 16 amino acids. The CDR3 protein is CASSLAELARTDTQYF. In DNA, the CDR3 is TGTGCCAGCAGCTTAGCGGAGTTGGCCAGAACAGATACGCAGTATTTT.

This clonotype occurred a few times. The rearrangement joins TRBV11-2 to TRBJ2-2; D possibly matches TRBD1 or TRBD2 (5 bases each). The CDR3 has 17 residues. V was clipped by 4 bases and J by 3 bases, with 18 bases between them. Germline-derived CDR1 and CDR2 are SGHAT and FQNNGV. CDR3 nucleotides: TGTGCCAGCAGCTCCCCCGGTGATAGGGGACACACCGGGGAGCTGTTTTTT. It codes for CASSSPGDRGHTGELFF. Using reference TRBV11-2 and TRBJ2-2 for the parts outside the CDR3, the full variable domain is EAGVAQSPRYKIIEKRQSVAFWCNPISGHATLYWYQQILGQGPKLLIQFQNNGVVDDSQLPKDRFSAERLKGVDSTLKIQPAKLEDSAVYLCASSSPGDRGHTGELFFGEGSRLTVL.

The J gene is TRBJ2-4, the V gene TRBV5-1; weak D call: TRBD1 (6 bases). Germline lookup yields CDR1 SGHRS and CDR2 YFSETQ. Trimming took off 3 bases at V and 4 bases at J, with 14 bases between the two ends. The CDR3 extends over 15 amino acids. CDR3 nucleotide sequence: TGCGCCAGCAGCTATATAGACAGGATTAAAAACATTCAGTACTTC. This translates into CASSYIDRIKNIQYF.

The V and J genes are TRBV20-1 and TRBJ2-1, with D possibly TRBD2 on 5 matching bases. There are 14 residues in the CDR3. V lost 6 bases and J lost 9, with 21 bases in between. Looked up from germline, CDR1 is DFQATT and CDR2 is SNEGSKA (reference sequence). The chain's CDR3 is CSAPEWGATSEQFF. The CDR3 nucleotides read TGCAGTGCCCCCGAATGGGGAGCCACGAGTGAGCAGTTCTTC.

V usage is TRBV14 and J usage is TRBJ2-5, with no clear D. Germline-derived CDR1 and CDR2 are SGHDN and FVKESK. This CDR3 has 13 residues. Trimming took off 0 bases at V and 6 bases at J, with 8 bases between the two ends. CDR3 DNA sequence: TGTGCCAGCAGCCAAGACTTCTTACAGACCCAGTACTTC. This gives the protein CASSQDFLQTQYF.

The rearrangement joins TRBV10-3 to TRBJ2-3; the D gene is possibly TRBD1 (5 bases). Per the germline V gene, CDR1 is ENHRY and CDR2 is SYGVKD. CDR3 size: 15 residues. Between the trimmed V and J ends, which lost 4 bases and 2 bases, there was a span of 13 bases. CDR3 region: CAISVGREPTDTQYF. The CDR3, as DNA: TGTGCCATCAGTGTAGGCAGGGAACCCACAGATACGCAGTATTTT.

This clonotype occurred once. The V call is TRBV7-9, the J call TRBJ1-1; maybe TRBD1 (6 bases). The CDR3 contains 14 residues. The germline CDR1 and CDR2 sequences are SEHNR and FQNEAQ (reference sequence). V lost 3 bases, J lost 3 bases, and 11 bases lay in between. The CDR3 spells CASSLGGAHTEAFF. The CDR3 bases are TGTGCCAGCAGCTTGGGGGGCGCGCACACTGAAGCTTTCTTT.

In its sample, this clonotype was seen many times. The chain carries TRBV29-1 and TRBJ2-2, with D hard to call. The length of the CDR3 is 13 residues. From germline, CDR1 is SQVTM and CDR2 ANQGSEA. V lost 1 base and J lost 4, with 7 bases in between. This CDR3 reads CSVEGQATGELFF. CDR3 nucleotide sequence: TGCAGCGTTGAAGGACAAGCCACCGGGGAGCTGTTTTTT.

The chain couples TRBV9 to TRBJ1-5; 7 positions agree with TRBD1. Germline assignment: CDR1 SGDLS and CDR2 YYNGEE. V was clipped by 4 bases and J by 3 bases; unmatched bases: 4. The CDR3 totals 14 residues. The CDR3 loop is CASSQTGYNQPQHF. CDR3 in DNA: TGTGCCAGCAGCCAGACAGGGTACAATCAGCCCCAGCATTTT. Full variable domain (remainder filled in from reference TRBV9 and TRBJ1-5): DSGVTQTPKHLITATGQRVTLRCSPRSGDLSVYWYQQSLDQGLQFLIQYYNGEERAKGNILERFSAQQFPDLHSELNLSSLELGDSALYFCASSQTGYNQPQHFGDGTRLSIL.

CDR3 sequence: CASSLSSQHEQFF. In DNA form, the CDR3 reads TGCGCCAGCAGCTTGTCCTCTCAGCATGAGCAGTTCTTC. This chain uses TRBV5-1 with TRBJ2-1; D is unresolved. CDR3 length equals 13 residues. V lost 1 base to trimming and J lost 8 bases, with 10 bases between them. Germline CDR1 SGHRS, CDR2 YFSETQ.

This clonotype turned up a few times. The rearrangement uses TRBV7-2 and TRBJ1-1, with D unresolved. V was clipped by 3 bases and J by 1 base, with 9 bases between them. Germline V CDR1 and CDR2: SGHTA, FQGNSA. The length of the CDR3 is 14 residues. This CDR3 reads CASSFGSANTEAFF. CDR3 DNA: TGTGCCAGCAGCTTTGGGTCGGCGAACACTGAAGCTTTCTTT.

V usage is TRBV10-3 and J usage is TRBJ2-2; D ambiguous. Trimming pared 4 bases from V and 4 bases from J, leaving 7 bases between. CDR1 and CDR2 (germline): ENHRY, SYGVKD. CDR3 size: 13 residues. The CDR3 nucleotides read TGTGCCATCAGTGGATCAGTCACCGGGGAGCTGTTTTTT. Translating gives CAISGSVTGELFF.

The chain carries TRBV20-1 and TRBJ2-2; D is unclear. The germline CDR1 and CDR2 sequences are DFQATT and SNEGSKA (reference sequence). Trimming shortened V by 0 bases and J by 6 bases, and 11 bases separated the two germline ends. The CDR3 is 14 amino acids. The CDR3 region has the DNA TGCAGTGCTAGAGATGGGAAGGGTGCCGGGGAGCTGTTTTTT. Amino acids: CSARDGKGAGELFF.